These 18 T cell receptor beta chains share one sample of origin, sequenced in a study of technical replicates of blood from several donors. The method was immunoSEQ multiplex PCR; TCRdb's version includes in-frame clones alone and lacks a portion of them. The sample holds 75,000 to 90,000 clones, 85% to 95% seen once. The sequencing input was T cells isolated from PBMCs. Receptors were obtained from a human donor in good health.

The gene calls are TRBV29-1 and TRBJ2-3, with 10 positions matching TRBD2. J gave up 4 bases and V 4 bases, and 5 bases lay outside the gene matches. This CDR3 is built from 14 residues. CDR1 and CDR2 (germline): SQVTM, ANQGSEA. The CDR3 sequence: CSVVGTSVADTQYF. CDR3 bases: TGCAGCGTTGTAGGGACTAGCGTGGCAGATACGCAGTATTTT.

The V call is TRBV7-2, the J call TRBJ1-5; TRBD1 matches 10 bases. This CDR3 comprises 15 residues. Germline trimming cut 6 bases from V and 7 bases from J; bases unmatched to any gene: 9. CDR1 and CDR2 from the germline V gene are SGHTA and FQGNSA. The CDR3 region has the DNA TGTGCCAGCAGTTACCGGACAGGGGGGGAGCAGCCCCAGCATTTT. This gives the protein CASSYRTGGEQPQHF. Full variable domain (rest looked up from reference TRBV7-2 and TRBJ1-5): GAGVSQSPSNKVTEKGKDVELRCDPISGHTALYWYRQSLGQGLEFLIYFQGNSAPDKSGLPSDRFSAERTGGSVSTLTIQRTQQEDSAVYLCASSYRTGGEQPQHFGDGTRLSIL.

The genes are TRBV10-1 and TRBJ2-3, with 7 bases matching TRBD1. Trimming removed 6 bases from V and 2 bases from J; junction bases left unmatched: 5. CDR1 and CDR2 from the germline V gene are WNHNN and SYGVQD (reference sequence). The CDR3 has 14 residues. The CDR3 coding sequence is TGCGCCAGCAGAAGGGGGCCTAACACAGATACGCAGTATTTT. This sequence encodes CASRRGPNTDTQYF.

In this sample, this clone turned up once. The CDR3 reads CASSTAGRGARTEAFF. The CDR3, as DNA: TGTGCCAGCAGCACAGCTGGGAGGGGGGCGCGCACTGAAGCTTTCTTT. This chain joins TRBV21-1 and TRBJ1-1. TRBV21-1 is deemed a pseudogene. The CDR3 runs 16 residues.

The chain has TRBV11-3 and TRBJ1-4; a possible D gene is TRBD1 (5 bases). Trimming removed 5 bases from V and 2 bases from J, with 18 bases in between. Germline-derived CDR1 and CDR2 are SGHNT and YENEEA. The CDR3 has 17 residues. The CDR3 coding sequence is TGTGCCAGCAGCCCAGGCCCGGGGGGTGCGACTAATGAAAAACTGTTTTTT. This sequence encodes CASSPGPGGATNEKLFF.

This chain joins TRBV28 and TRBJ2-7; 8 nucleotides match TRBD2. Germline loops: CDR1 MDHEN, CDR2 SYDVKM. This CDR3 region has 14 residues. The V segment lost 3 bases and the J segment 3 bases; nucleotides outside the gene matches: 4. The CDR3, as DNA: TGTGCCAGCAGTTTTGGAAGCGGGAGCTACGAGCAGTACTTC. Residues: CASSFGSGSYEQYF.

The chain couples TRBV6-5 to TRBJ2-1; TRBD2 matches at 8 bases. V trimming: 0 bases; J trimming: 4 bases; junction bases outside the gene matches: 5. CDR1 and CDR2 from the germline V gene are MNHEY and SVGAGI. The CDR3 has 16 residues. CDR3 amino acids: CASSYSQRGPYNEQFF. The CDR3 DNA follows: TGTGCCAGCAGTTACTCACAGCGGGGGCCGTACAATGAGCAGTTCTTC.

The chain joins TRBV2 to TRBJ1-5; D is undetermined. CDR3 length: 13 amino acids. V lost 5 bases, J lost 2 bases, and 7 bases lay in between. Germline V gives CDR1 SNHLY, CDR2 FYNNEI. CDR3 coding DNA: TGTGCCAGCAGTAGCGAGCGCAATCAGCCCCAGCATTTT. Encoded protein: CASSSERNQPQHF.

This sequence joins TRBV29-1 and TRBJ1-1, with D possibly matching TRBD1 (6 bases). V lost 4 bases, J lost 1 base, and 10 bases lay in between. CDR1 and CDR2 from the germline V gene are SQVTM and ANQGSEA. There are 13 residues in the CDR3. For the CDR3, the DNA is TGCAGCGTTGGGGGGCCGGCGAACACTGAAGCTTTCTTT. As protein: CSVGGPANTEAFF.

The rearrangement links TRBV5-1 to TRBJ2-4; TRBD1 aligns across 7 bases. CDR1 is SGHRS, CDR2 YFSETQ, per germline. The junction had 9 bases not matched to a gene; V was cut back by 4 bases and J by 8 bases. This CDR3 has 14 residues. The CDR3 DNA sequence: TGCGCCAGCAGCCTACGACAGGGAAGGTACATTCAGTACTTC. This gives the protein CASSLRQGRYIQYF. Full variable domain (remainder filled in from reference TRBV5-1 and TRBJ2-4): KAGVTQTPRYLIKTRGQQVTLSCSPISGHRSVSWYQQTPGQGLQFLFEYFSETQRNKGNFPGRFSGRQFSNSRSEMNVSTLELGDSALYLCASSLRQGRYIQYFGAGTRLSVL.

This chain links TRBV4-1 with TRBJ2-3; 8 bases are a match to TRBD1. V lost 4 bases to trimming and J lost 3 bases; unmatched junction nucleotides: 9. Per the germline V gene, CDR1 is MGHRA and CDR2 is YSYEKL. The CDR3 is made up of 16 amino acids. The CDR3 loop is CASSPQNTGGTDTQYF. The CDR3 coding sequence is TGCGCCAGCAGCCCTCAGAACACAGGGGGGACAGATACGCAGTATTTT.

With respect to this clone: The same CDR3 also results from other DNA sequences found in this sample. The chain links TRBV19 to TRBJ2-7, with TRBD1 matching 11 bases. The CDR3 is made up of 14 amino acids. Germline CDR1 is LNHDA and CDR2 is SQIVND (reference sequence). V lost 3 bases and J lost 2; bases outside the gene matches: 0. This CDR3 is CASSMGQGAYEQYF. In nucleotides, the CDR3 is TGTGCCAGTAGTATGGGACAGGGGGCCTACGAGCAGTACTTC.

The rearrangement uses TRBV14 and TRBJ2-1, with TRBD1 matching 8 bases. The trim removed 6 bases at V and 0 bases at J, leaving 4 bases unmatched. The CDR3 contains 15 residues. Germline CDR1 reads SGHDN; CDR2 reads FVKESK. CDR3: CASRRQGTSYNEQFF. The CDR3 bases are TGTGCCAGCAGGCGACAGGGGACCTCCTACAATGAGCAGTTCTTC.

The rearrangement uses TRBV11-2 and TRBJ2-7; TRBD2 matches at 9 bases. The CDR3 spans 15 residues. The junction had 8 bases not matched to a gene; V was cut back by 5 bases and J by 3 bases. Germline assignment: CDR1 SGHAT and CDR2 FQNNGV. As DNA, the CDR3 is TGTGCCAGCAGCCCAGGCGGTAGCGGGAGCTACGAGCAGTACTTC. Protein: CASSPGGSGSYEQYF.

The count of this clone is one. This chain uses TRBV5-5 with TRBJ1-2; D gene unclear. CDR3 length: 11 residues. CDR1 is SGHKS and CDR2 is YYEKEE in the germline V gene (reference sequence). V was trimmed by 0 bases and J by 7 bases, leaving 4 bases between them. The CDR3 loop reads CASSLGVGYTF. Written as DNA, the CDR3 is TGTGCCAGCAGCTTGGGCGTTGGCTACACCTTC.

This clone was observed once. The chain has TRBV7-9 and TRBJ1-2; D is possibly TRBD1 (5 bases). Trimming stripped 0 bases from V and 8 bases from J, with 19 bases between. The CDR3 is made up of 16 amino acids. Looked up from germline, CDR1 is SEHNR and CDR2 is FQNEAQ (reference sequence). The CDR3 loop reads CASSLAQQADIRGYTF. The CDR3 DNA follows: TGTGCCAGCAGCTTAGCGCAACAGGCCGACATTAGGGGCTACACCTTC.

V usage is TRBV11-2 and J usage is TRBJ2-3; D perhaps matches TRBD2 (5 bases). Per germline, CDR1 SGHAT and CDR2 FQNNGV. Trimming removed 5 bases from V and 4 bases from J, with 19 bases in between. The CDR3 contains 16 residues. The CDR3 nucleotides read TGTGCCAGCAGCCCTAGCATGGGTATTGGAGCAGATACGCAGTATTTT. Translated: CASSPSMGIGADTQYF.

The CDR3 bases are TGTGCCAGCAGTTACTCTTCAGGGGGCTATGGCTACACCTTC. Protein: CASSYSSGGYGYTF. V usage is TRBV6-6 and J usage is TRBJ1-2, with 7 bases matching TRBD1. The CDR3 has 14 amino acids. Unmatched junction bases numbered 2, after V lost 0 bases and J lost 4 bases. Germline CDR1 is MNHNY and CDR2 is SVGAGI (reference sequence).